Below are 28 T cell receptor beta chains sequenced from a single sample in a study of T cells in Graves' hyperthyroidism and ophthalmopathy. The TCR beta CDR3 regions underwent amplification using RNA transcripts as the source. HTBI primers were employed in a first-round RT-PCR of the TCR CDR3. TCRdb re-called the multiplex PCR reads with MiXCR, one entry per CDR3 protein. Among about 250,000 distinct CDR3 sequences listed, around 20% were seen once. Material for sequencing was blood. These receptors all come from a man aged 30-40 years with Graves' ophthalmopathy.

The gene calls are TRBV19 and TRBJ2-2; the match to TRBD2 covers 11 bases. After removal of 3 bases from V and 3 bases from J, the junction contained 6 bases not matched to a gene. Per the germline V gene, CDR1 is LNHDA and CDR2 is SQIVND (reference sequence). CDR3 length: 17 amino acids. This chain's CDR3 is CASSMPQLAGDTGELFF. Here the CDR3 DNA reads TGTGCCAGTAGTATGCCCCAACTAGCGGGGGACACCGGGGAGCTGTTTTTT.

The rearrangement uses TRBV6-2 or TRBV6-3 and TRBJ2-1; 8 bases map to TRBD2. Trimming took 6 bases from V and 1 from J; bases not matched to a gene: 8. Germline V gene data show CDR1 as MNHEY and CDR2 as SVGEGT. The CDR3 spans 16 residues. The CDR3 DNA sequence: TGTGCCAGCAGCGCCCGGACGGGAGGGTCCTACAATGAGCAGTTCTTC. Translating it yields CASSARTGGSYNEQFF.

This chain joins TRBV27 and TRBJ2-6; D possibly corresponds to TRBD2 (5 bases). The CDR3 loop spans 17 amino acids. Trimming pared 5 bases from V and 0 bases from J, leaving 14 bases between. Germline loops: CDR1 MNHEY, CDR2 SMNVEV (reference sequence). CDR3 in DNA: TGTGCCAGCAGTCTGGACTGGAGACGCTCTGGGGCCAACGTCCTGACTTTC. Amino acid sequence: CASSLDWRRSGANVLTF.

This clonotype was recorded many times. J is TRBJ1-4 and V is TRBV12-3 or TRBV12-4; D uncertain. V shed 5 bases and J shed 6 bases, with 16 bases lying between them. CDR3 length: 15 amino acids. The CDR3 here is CASSNRRKEDEKLFF. The CDR3 DNA reads as TGTGCCAGCAGTAACAGACGGAAGGAGGATGAAAAACTGTTTTTT.

The V and J genes are TRBV11-2 and TRBJ2-7, with 7 positions matching TRBD2. Germline V gives CDR1 SGHAT, CDR2 FQNNGV. The CDR3 has 17 amino acids. V lost 0 bases, J lost 0 bases, and 8 bases stayed unmatched. CDR3 region: CASSLDLGTIYSYEQYF. CDR3 in DNA: TGTGCCAGCAGCTTAGACCTTGGGACTATCTACTCCTACGAGCAGTACTTC.

This clonotype occurred many times. V usage is TRBV11-3 and J usage is TRBJ2-1; D perhaps matches TRBD2 (6 bases). Germline V gene sequence: CDR1 SGHNT, CDR2 YENEEA. Deletions cut 2 bases from V and 7 bases from J, with 18 bases between. The CDR3 covers 16 residues. As DNA, the CDR3 is TGTGCCAGCAGCTTACCCGGGGACTCTTTGTATAATGAGCAGTTCTTC. Protein sequence: CASSLPGDSLYNEQFF.

This clonotype was counted many times. The chain links TRBV28 to TRBJ1-2, with 8 bases aligning to TRBD1. The CDR3 consists of 12 residues. Trimming took 7 bases from V and 6 from J; bases not matched to a gene: 4. Germline assignment: CDR1 MDHEN and CDR2 SYDVKM. The CDR3 sequence is CASMQGANGYTF. CDR3 DNA sequence: TGTGCCAGCATGCAGGGGGCAAATGGCTACACCTTC.

This clonotype was recorded many times. The CDR3 is CSARTDRATYGYTF. CDR3 nucleotide sequence: TGCAGTGCTAGAACGGACAGGGCCACCTATGGCTACACCTTC. This chain joins TRBV20-1 and TRBJ1-2; 8 bases are a match to TRBD1. The junction had 6 bases not matched to a gene; V was cut back by 2 bases and J by 4 bases. Germline V CDR1 and CDR2: DFQATT, SNEGSKA (reference sequence). This CDR3 has 14 residues.

V is TRBV6-1 and J is TRBJ2-7, with a weak D call TRBD1 (6 bases). CDR1 is MNHNS and CDR2 is SASEGT in the germline V gene. V gave up 5 bases and J gave up 7 bases, with 12 bases separating them. The CDR3 extends over 12 amino acids. The CDR3 DNA follows: TGTGCCAGCAGTACAGGGTTTGCAGAGCAGTACTTC. It codes for CASSTGFAEQYF.

This clonotype was seen repeatedly, ten times or more. Germline is not matched at one junction end, which may reflect a read error. The chain combines TRBV7-7 with TRBJ2-1, with a possible D match to TRBD2 (6 bases). The CDR3 is made up of 13 amino acids. CDR1 is SSHAT, CDR2 FNYEAQ, per germline (reference sequence). The CDR3 is CASSFGGANEQFF. CDR3 DNA sequence: TGTGCTAGCAGCTTCGGGGGAGCCAATGAGCAGTTCTTC.

In this sample, this clonotype turned up a few times. V gene TRBV28 combines with J gene TRBJ2-5; D may be TRBD2 (5 bases). The CDR3 loop spans 13 amino acids. The V gene's germline CDR1 is MDHEN and CDR2 SYDVKM. V lost 1 base to trimming and J lost 6 bases, with 9 bases between them. CDR3 in amino acids: CASSLYGVKTQYF. CDR3 DNA sequence: TGTGCCAGCAGTTTATACGGGGTGAAGACCCAGTACTTC. The whole variable domain, remainder taken from reference TRBV28 and TRBJ2-5, is DVKVTQSSRYLVKRTGEKVFLECVQDMDHENMFWYRQDPGLGLRLIYFSYDVKMKEKGDIPEGYSVSREKKERFSLILESASTNQTSMYLCASSLYGVKTQYFGPGTRLLVL.

This clonotype was counted ten times or more. J is TRBJ1-1 and V is TRBV11-2; D remains unclear. V was cut by 4 bases and J by 3 bases, with 3 bases left in between. Germline loops: CDR1 SGHAT, CDR2 FQNNGV. The CDR3 has 11 amino acids. CDR3 loop: CASSSDTEAFF. CDR3 sequence (DNA): TGTGCCAGCAGCTCGGACACTGAAGCTTTCTTT.

As DNA, the CDR3 is TGTGCCAGCAGTATAGCTATCCAGGCCAATGAGCAGTTCTTC. It translates to CASSIAIQANEQFF. The chain combines TRBV28 with TRBJ2-1; D not certain. In germline, CDR1 is MDHEN, CDR2 SYDVKM. V gave up 5 bases and J gave up 6 bases, with 14 bases separating them. The CDR3 is 14 amino acids.

This clonotype has just a few counts. The chain couples TRBV7-6 to TRBJ1-2; weak D call: TRBD1 (6 bases). CDR1 is SGHVS, CDR2 FNYEAQ, per germline. This CDR3 is 13 amino acids long. V lost 1 base and J 11 bases, leaving 14 bases between the germline ends. The CDR3, as DNA: TGTGCCAGCAGCTTAGAAGGGGGACTTTCTTACACCTTC. It encodes CASSLEGGLSYTF.

This clonotype has at least ten counts. V is TRBV11-2 and J is TRBJ1-4; D ambiguous. Germline CDR1 is SGHAT and CDR2 is FQNNGV. The CDR3 has 16 residues. The V gene lost 8 bases and the J gene lost 7 bases, with 23 bases spanning the gap. The CDR3 here is CASSPRISLAGEKLFF. The CDR3 DNA reads TGTGCCAGCTCTCCCCGGATCTCCCTGGCGGGTGAAAAACTGTTTTTT.

This clonotype appeared a few times. CDR3 nucleotides: TGTGCCAGCAGCTTAGCCATCTACGAGCAGTACTTC. It yields the protein CASSLAIYEQYF. The rearrangement links TRBV7-9 to TRBJ2-7; D uncertain. Germline V CDR1 and CDR2: SEHNR, FQNEAQ (reference sequence). The CDR3 runs 12 residues. V lost 0 bases, J lost 3 bases, and 3 bases lay in between. Based on the CDR3 plus reference TRBV7-9 and TRBJ2-7, the full variable domain is DTGVSQNPRHKITKRGQNVTFRCDPISEHNRLYWYRQTLGQGPEFLTYFQNEAQLEKSRLLSDRFSAERPKGSFSTLEIQRTEQGDSAMYLCASSLAIYEQYFGPGTRLTVT.

At least ten counts were recorded for this clonotype. CDR3 in DNA: TGTGCCAGCAGCCGGACTAGCGAGAACAATGAGCAGTTCTTC. Its translation is CASSRTSENNEQFF. V and J are TRBV3-1 and TRBJ2-1; TRBD2 aligns across 9 bases. The CDR3 has 14 amino acids. Germline-derived CDR1 and CDR2 are LGHDT and YNNKEL (reference sequence). V lost 4 bases to trimming and J lost 5 bases; unmatched junction nucleotides: 3.

This clonotype showed up many times. The rearrangement links TRBV28 to TRBJ1-5; D is unclear. With 3 bases removed from V and 1 base from J, the gap between germline ends came to 10 bases. The CDR3 covers 15 residues. CDR1 and CDR2 (germline): MDHEN, SYDVKM. Here the CDR3 DNA reads TGTGCCAGCAGTTTTGCTTCGGCGAGCAATCAGCCCCAGCATTTT. Translating it yields CASSFASASNQPQHF.

In this sample, this clonotype turned up a few times. The V gene is TRBV12-3 or TRBV12-4, the J gene TRBJ1-5; maybe TRBD1 (5 bases). V was pared by 8 bases and J by 4 bases, with 12 bases between. CDR3 length: 13 amino acids. The CDR3 DNA sequence: TGTGCCAGCCTCAGCGGGGGGAATCAGCCCCAGCATTTT. Translating it yields CASLSGGNQPQHF.

V usage is TRBV27 and J usage is TRBJ2-5; 10 nucleotides agree with TRBD2. Germline V gives CDR1 MNHEY, CDR2 SMNVEV (reference sequence). V shed 8 bases and J 5 bases; nucleotides not matched to a gene: 11. The CDR3 has 15 amino acids. The CDR3 nucleotides are TGTGCCAGCCGAACCCCTAGCGGGGGACCTGAGACCCAGTACTTC. Translated, it gives CASRTPSGGPETQYF.

The chain links TRBV30 to TRBJ2-7; D is uncertain. The CDR3 has 13 amino acids. Germline V CDR1 and CDR2: GTSNPN, SVGIG (reference sequence). V was clipped by 4 bases and J by 2 bases, with 12 bases between them. The chain's CDR3 is CAWNGGATYEQYF. The CDR3 DNA sequence: TGTGCCTGGAACGGCGGAGCAACCTACGAGCAGTACTTC.

In its sample, this clonotype was seen a few times. The chain is built from TRBV2 and TRBJ2-3; 7 nucleotides agree with TRBD1. Germline-derived CDR1 and CDR2 are SNHLY and FYNNEI. The J segment lost 1 base and the V segment lost 4 bases, leaving 5 bases of the junction unmatched. The CDR3 has 15 amino acids. CDR3 nucleotides: TGTGCCAGCAGTGCCGGGACAGTTCGCACAGATACGCAGTATTTT. Its translation: CASSAGTVRTDTQYF. Full variable domain (remainder filled in from reference TRBV2 and TRBJ2-3): EPEVTQTPSHQVTQMGQEVILRCVPISNHLYFYWYRQILGQKVEFLVSFYNNEISEKSEIFDDQFSVERPDGSNFTLKIRSTKLEDSAMYFCASSAGTVRTDTQYFGPGTRLTVL.

The chain couples TRBV7-8 to TRBJ1-5; weak D call: TRBD1 (5 bases). This CDR3 contains 15 residues. The ends were cut back, 3 bases at V and 0 bases at J, with 9 bases in the middle. Germline CDR1 is SGHVS and CDR2 is FQNEAQ. In DNA, the CDR3 is TGTGCCAGCAGCTTCGGACACTATAGCAATCAGCCCCAGCATTTT. Encoded protein: CASSFGHYSNQPQHF. Looking up the rest from reference TRBV7-8 and TRBJ1-5 gives the full variable domain: GAGVSQSPRYKVAKRGQDVALRCDPISGHVSLFWYQQALGQGPEFLTYFQNEAQLDKSGLPSDRFFAERPEGSVSTLKIQRTQQEDSAVYLCASSFGHYSNQPQHFGDGTRLSIL.

The rearrangement joins TRBV30 to TRBJ2-1; D perhaps matches TRBD2 (5 bases). Trimming removed 0 bases from V and 7 bases from J, with 16 bases in between. This CDR3 spans 15 amino acids. From germline, CDR1 is GTSNPN and CDR2 SVGIG (reference sequence). CDR3 nucleotides: TGTGCCTGGAGTGTATATACGGGAAGCAGAAATGAGCAGTTCTTC. Translating gives CAWSVYTGSRNEQFF. The full variable domain, completed using reference TRBV30 and TRBJ2-1, is SQTIHQWPATLVQPVGSPLSLECTVEGTSNPNLYWYRQAAGRGLQLLFYSVGIGQISSEVPQNLSASRPQDRQFILSSKKLLLSDSGFYLCAWSVYTGSRNEQFFGPGTRLTVL.

The chain couples TRBV2 to TRBJ2-1; no definite D call. Germline loops: CDR1 SNHLY, CDR2 FYNNEI. This CDR3 region has 14 residues. The ends were cut back, 5 bases at V and 4 bases at J, with 12 bases in the middle. The CDR3 DNA sequence: TGTGCCAGCAGTAAAGACTCAGGATACAATGAGCAGTTCTTC. Its translation: CASSKDSGYNEQFF.

This clonotype showed up many times. The rearrangement joins TRBV11-2 to TRBJ2-7; no clear D. The V gene's germline CDR1 is SGHAT and CDR2 FQNNGV. The CDR3 is 13 residues long. The ends were cut back, 1 base at V and 2 bases at J, with 6 bases in the middle. CDR3 protein: CASSLVLAYEQYF. The CDR3 DNA follows: TGTGCCAGCAGCTTAGTGCTGGCCTACGAGCAGTACTTC.

There are a few counts of this clonotype. The chain has TRBV18 and TRBJ2-5; D possibly corresponds to TRBD2 (5 bases). The V end was cut by 4 bases, the J end by 1 base, with 13 bases between. There are 15 residues in the CDR3. Germline loops: CDR1 KGHSH, CDR2 LQKENI. This CDR3 reads CASSRLMDFQETQYF. In nucleotides, the CDR3 is TGTGCCAGCTCACGATTAATGGACTTCCAAGAGACCCAGTACTTC.

The chain uses TRBV27 and TRBJ1-2; no definite D call. CDR3 length: 14 amino acids. The V gene's germline CDR1 is MNHEY and CDR2 SMNVEV (reference sequence). V lost 5 bases, J lost 9 bases, and 19 bases lay in between. The chain's CDR3 is CASSLDAVYGSYTF. CDR3 sequence (DNA): TGTGCCAGCAGTCTGGACGCTGTTTATGGTAGCTACACCTTC.